Here is one TCR beta chain with its context. This entry is derived from a study of response to subunit inactivated influenza vaccine. With V trimmed by 3 bases and J by 2 bases, 6 bases remained unmatched. CDR1 and CDR2 (germline): DFQATT, SNEGSKA (reference sequence). The CDR3 spans 15 residues. TCRdb itself ran the RT-PCR reads through MiXCR, one entry per CDR3 protein. Among about 570,000 distinct CDR3 sequences listed, roughly 12% were seen once. In addition, the sample was reused for a study of T cells expressing NK-cell markers. That paper adds: It was by 5'RACE template switching with UMIs that TCR beta cDNA was made. Each TCR beta repertoire originated in sorted T cells that were CD3+CD56+NKG2C+, CD3+CD56+NKG2C- or CD3+CD56-NKG2C+. Each of 6 or 7 donors carried dominant NKG2C+ clonotypes accounting for about 1.0-8% of CD8+ T cells.

The source is a man aged 45 to 65 who received an inactivated influenza vaccine. Specimen: PBMCs from blood, collected on the day of vaccination. The gene calls are TRBV20-1 and TRBJ2-3, with 9 positions matching TRBD2. The CDR3 DNA sequence: TGCAGTGCTAGTGGTTTAGCGGGGGACACAGATACGCAGTATTTT. Amino acid sequence: CSASGLAGDTDTQYF.